This entry lists 7 T cell receptor beta chains sequenced from one sample in a study of blood T cells in healthy people across ages (dated by TCRdb to between 2015 and 2017). Library method: 5' RACE. Instrument used: Illumina HiSeq 2500. A second PCR of roughly 6 to 12 cycles was performed with a sample-barcoded 5' primer and a J-beta primer mix. Through fastp at Q25 and MiXCR, TCRdb rebuilt clones from the public reads, retaining in-frame beta chains. One record per CDR3 amino acid sequence lists the most common genes and DNA. The sample contains 1,100,000 or so distinct CDR3 sequences, over 35% of them found a single time. Approximately 20% of the sample is in the top ten clones. Sequencing was performed on blood. These receptors were collected from an older woman in good health.

This clonotype was recorded only once. CDR3 DNA sequence: TGTGCCAGCGCGACTACTTCTTATGGCTACACCTTC. Its translation is CASATTSYGYTF. The chain uses TRBV6-5 and TRBJ1-2; D not certain. Germline loops: CDR1 MNHEY, CDR2 SVGAGI. The CDR3 runs to 12 residues. Trimming took 8 bases from V and 5 from J, leaving 12 bases between them.

Points on this clonotype: At one of its ends the junction is not consistent with the germline gene, which may arise from a read error. The chain combines TRBV20-1 with TRBJ2-1; no clear D gene. Germline assignment: CDR1 DFQATT and CDR2 SNEGSKA (reference sequence). The CDR3 runs 12 residues. DNA of the CDR3: TGCAGTGCTAGAGACGCCAACAAGGAGCAGTTCTTC. This encodes CSARDANKEQFF.

This clonotype was seen only a few times. The rearrangement uses TRBV20-1 and TRBJ2-1, with 8 bases lining up with TRBD1. V dropped 3 bases and J dropped 1; count of bases not matched to a gene: 2. Germline V gene sequence: CDR1 DFQATT, CDR2 SNEGSKA (reference sequence). CDR3 length equals 14 residues. For the CDR3, the DNA is TGCAGTGCTAGTGGGACAGGTTCCTACAATGAGCAGTTCTTC. Encoded protein: CSASGTGSYNEQFF.

The CDR3 loop is CASSSRRNQPQHF. The CDR3 DNA reads as TGTGCCAGCAGCTCGAGGAGGAATCAGCCCCAGCATTTT. The V gene is TRBV6-5, the J gene TRBJ1-5; D is unresolved. V dropped 6 bases and J dropped 4 bases, with 10 bases sitting between them. The CDR3 length is 13 residues. Germline values: CDR1 MNHEY, CDR2 SVGAGI.

The V and J genes are TRBV7-2 and TRBJ2-1; D uncertain. The V gene's germline CDR1 is SGHTA and CDR2 FQGNSA. The V gene lost 1 base and the J gene lost 4 bases, with 20 bases spanning the gap. CDR3 size: 18 residues. The DNA for the CDR3 is TGTGCCAGCAGCTTAGGAGGAAAAGCGCTCGGTGGGTACAATGAGCAGTTCTTC. This codes for CASSLGGKALGGYNEQFF.

This clonotype was detected a few times. The rearrangement joins TRBV6-1 to TRBJ1-5; tentative D call: TRBD1 (5 bases). Germline V gives CDR1 MNHNS, CDR2 SASEGT. V lost 8 bases and J 2 bases, leaving 13 bases between the germline ends. The CDR3 extends over 14 amino acids. CDR3 coding DNA: TGTGCCAGCGGGAGACTAGGGGGCAATCAGCCCCAGCATTTT. This encodes CASGRLGGNQPQHF.

The chain employs TRBV2 and TRBJ2-3; 12 nucleotides agree with TRBD2. CDR3 length equals 14 residues. V dropped 1 base and J dropped 10; count of bases not matched to a gene: 3. Germline loops: CDR1 SNHLY, CDR2 FYNNEI. The CDR3 DNA follows: TGTGCCAGCAGTGAAGGGCTAGCGGGAGGGGCGCAGTATTTT. Protein product: CASSEGLAGGAQYF.